One sample yielded the 9 T cell receptor beta chains listed below, sequenced in a study of tumor-infiltrating lymphocytes in localized non-small cell lung cancer (dated by TCRdb to 2020 to 2022). The method behind the library was the immunoSEQ multiplex PCR assay. TCRdb took this table from immuneACCESS and kept in-frame rearrangements with V and J called. Such tables lack part of the clones; where checked against another copy, unresolved V genes explain under half of the gap, and the rest is unexplained. The sample table records more than 8,500 clones; around 77% of these occur just once. The top ten constitute over 15% of the sample. The sequenced sample consisted of uninvolved lung tissue not adjacent to the tumor. The source of these receptors is a human donor with non-small cell lung cancer.

The genes are TRBV7-2 and TRBJ2-7; TRBD2 aligns across 13 bases. V lost 1 base, J lost 6 bases, and 3 bases stayed unmatched. The CDR3 extends over 15 amino acids. Germline assignment: CDR1 SGHTA and CDR2 FQGNSA. The CDR3 spells CASSLGTSGGSEQYF. CDR3 in DNA: TGTGCCAGCAGCTTAGGGACTAGCGGGGGAAGCGAGCAGTACTTC.

The chain combines TRBV6-1 with TRBJ2-3; 12 nucleotides line up with TRBD2. CDR3 length: 16 amino acids. Trimming removed 2 bases from V and 3 bases from J; junction bases left unmatched: 3. The V gene's germline CDR1 is MNHNS and CDR2 SASEGT. The CDR3, as DNA: TGTGCCAGCAGTGAACAACTAGCGGGGGGAACAGATACGCAGTATTTT. This encodes CASSEQLAGGTDTQYF.

The rearrangement joins TRBV6-1 to TRBJ2-5, with D unresolved. The germline gives CDR1 MNHNS, CDR2 SASEGT. V was pared by 10 bases and J by 0 bases, with 15 bases between. This CDR3 has 14 amino acids. This CDR3 is CATRARLYQETQYF. The CDR3, as DNA: TGTGCCACCCGGGCGCGGTTGTACCAAGAGACCCAGTACTTC.

This clone was observed a few times. For the CDR3, the DNA is TGTGCCACCCAGGGGGGGAATCAGCCCCAGCATTTT. Its protein is CATQGGNQPQHF. This chain joins TRBV6-6 and TRBJ1-5, with TRBD1 matching 7 bases. The germline V gene encodes CDR1 MNHNY and CDR2 SVGAGI (reference sequence). Trimming at V came to 10 bases and at J to 4 bases, leaving 4 bases not matched to a gene. The CDR3 is 12 residues long.

By its share, this clone is medium-sized. V is TRBV6-5 and J is TRBJ1-2; D gene ambiguous. CDR1 and CDR2 from the germline V gene are MNHEY and SVGAGI. V lost 5 bases to trimming and J lost 8 bases, with 12 bases between them. The CDR3 length is 12 residues. CDR3 amino acids: CASSLRGWGYTF. The CDR3 nucleotides are TGTGCCAGCAGTCTCCGTGGGTGGGGCTACACCTTC.

In this sample, this clone turned up a few times. The chain couples TRBV6-5 to TRBJ1-2; no definite D call. V was cut by 2 bases and J by 2 bases, with 12 bases left in between. Germline CDR1 is MNHEY and CDR2 is SVGAGI. The length of the CDR3 is 15 residues. The DNA of the CDR3 is TGTGCCAGCAGTTACGGGCGCGGGCTCAACTATGGCTACACCTTC. Its translation is CASSYGRGLNYGYTF.

The chain combines TRBV28 with TRBJ1-1; no reliable D call. The CDR3 runs to 14 residues. V lost 7 bases to trimming and J lost 1 base, with 13 bases between them. Germline lookup yields CDR1 MDHEN and CDR2 SYDVKM. The CDR3 sequence is CASTTVRGNTEAFF. DNA for the CDR3: TGTGCCAGCACCACCGTGCGGGGGAACACTGAAGCTTTCTTT.

This chain joins TRBV2 and TRBJ2-7; possible D gene TRBD2, 5 bases. The CDR3 length is 12 residues. The V gene lost 5 bases and the J gene lost 3 bases, with 8 bases spanning the gap. Germline V gene sequence: CDR1 SNHLY, CDR2 FYNNEI. CDR3: CASSSGSYEQYF. CDR3 nucleotides: TGTGCCAGCAGTAGCGGAAGCTACGAGCAGTACTTC.

The chain links TRBV7-2 to TRBJ1-3; no clear D. Germline lookup yields CDR1 SGHTA and CDR2 FQGNSA. The CDR3 is 14 residues long. V was cut by 1 base and J by 0 bases, with 4 bases left in between. CDR3 DNA sequence: TGTGCCAGCAGCTTAGGCTTCTCTGGAAACACCATATATTTT. This translates into CASSLGFSGNTIYF.